This T cell receptor beta chain was sequenced during a study of blood T cell repertoires in COVID-19. Authors' processing steps: Reference gene primers were amplified, and this amplification served to estimate nucleated cell counts. TCRdb's copy holds only in-frame clones and misses some; the assay was immunoSEQ multiplex PCR. V, J and clone size are those of that table, while D and trimming were read from the DNA. The sample lists about 14,000 clones, around nine tenths occurring once. There are 15 residues in the CDR3. Trimming removed 6 bases at V and 1 base at J, with 16 bases between. From germline, CDR1 is LGHDT and CDR2 YNNKEL (reference sequence).

The TCR comes from a man older than 75 with acute or convalescent COVID-19. Sequencing input: peripheral blood. This chain joins TRBV3-1 (or the pseudogene TRBV3-2) and TRBJ2-7; D possibly corresponds to TRBD2 (5 bases). In nucleotides, the CDR3 is TGTGCCAGCAGTAGCTCCGGGGATTTATCCTACGAGCAGTACTTC. This sequence encodes CASSSSGDLSYEQYF.